The 21 T cell receptor beta chains below all came from one sample that was sequenced in a study of T-cell reconstitution after alpha-beta-depleted transplantation in children. TCRbeta library construction was performed incorporating unique molecular identifiers. TCRdb recomputed calls from the PCR reads with MiXCR, one row per CDR3 protein. The table lists about 160,000 distinct CDR3 sequences, 11% of them singletons. The material was PBMCs, obtained before TCRalphabeta/CD19-depleted stem cell transplant. Receptors originate from a boy aged 2 to 9 with acute myeloid leukemia, due to receive a stem cell transplant.

This clonotype was picked up many times. The V and J genes are TRBV7-2 and TRBJ2-1, with TRBD2 identical over 8 bases. This CDR3 contains 15 residues. Trimming at V came to 0 bases and at J to 7 bases, leaving 5 bases not matched to a gene. Germline values: CDR1 SGHTA, CDR2 FQGNSA. Here the CDR3 DNA reads TGTGCCAGCAGCTTAGCACCGGGGGGGCGTAATGAGCAGTTCTTC. Translated, it gives CASSLAPGGRNEQFF.

This clonotype occurred many times. The chain carries TRBV5-1 and TRBJ2-1; 7 bases are a match to TRBD2. Looked up from germline, CDR1 is SGHRS and CDR2 is YFSETQ. The CDR3 has 16 residues. The ends lost 4 bases at V and 5 bases at J; junction bases unmatched: 12. CDR3 DNA sequence: TGCGCCAGCAGCGTTCGGACTAGTCGGGGACACAATGAGCAGTTCTTC. Translated, it gives CASSVRTSRGHNEQFF.

Regarding this clonotype: This may be a read error, as it is one base from a much larger clone. The rearrangement links TRBV29-1 to TRBJ2-1; 12 nucleotides match TRBD2. The CDR3 length is 14 residues. J was trimmed by 11 bases and V by 5 bases; bases with no gene match: 10. Germline assignment: CDR1 SQVTM and CDR2 ANQGSEA. The CDR3 DNA reads as TGCAGCGTTTCCCGACTAGCGGGAGTCTATAAGCAGTTCTTC. Its translation is CSVSRLAGVYKQFF.

The sample holds many counts of this clonotype. The CDR3 coding sequence is TGTGCCAGCAGTACGGGGACAGACCACACCGGGGAGCTGTTTTTT. Translating it yields CASSTGTDHTGELFF. The chain employs TRBV6-1 and TRBJ2-2; TRBD1 matches 7 bases. Germline CDR1 and CDR2: MNHNS and SASEGT. After removal of 5 bases from V and 3 bases from J, the junction contained 6 bases not matched to a gene. The CDR3 covers 15 residues.

This clonotype appeared many times. The chain joins TRBV4-1 to TRBJ2-2, with 7 bases aligning to TRBD1. Trimming cost V 4 bases and J 6 bases; bases outside gene matches: 2. Germline V gene lookup returns CDR1 MGHRA and CDR2 YSYEKL. The CDR3 totals 13 residues. The chain's CDR3 is CASSPRGSGELFF. CDR3 DNA: TGCGCCAGCAGCCCCAGGGGGTCCGGGGAGCTGTTTTTT.

The count of this clonotype is one. Being one base from a much bigger clone, this may be a read error. Here the CDR3 omits its conserved ending phenylalanine or tryptophan, so a read error is the likely source. This chain joins TRBV20-1 and TRBJ1-2; weak D call: TRBD1 (5 bases). The CDR3 spans 13 residues. CDR1 DFQATT and CDR2 SNEGSKA come from the germline V gene (reference sequence). Trimming shortened V by 4 bases and J by 6 bases, and 15 bases separated the two germline ends. CDR3 bases: TGCAGTGCTAATCCTACAGGTTACAATGGCTACACCTCC. It yields the protein CSANPTGYNGYTS.

This clonotype was counted ten times or more. Mismatch with germline at one junction end may stem from a read error. The rearrangement uses TRBV7-8 and TRBJ1-6, with D possibly being TRBD1 (5 bases). The CDR3 loop spans 15 amino acids. The germline gives CDR1 SGHVS, CDR2 FQNEAQ. The CDR3 DNA follows: TGTGCCAGCAGCCTAGCCGGGGCCCTTCATTCACCCCTCCACTTT. It yields the protein CASSLAGALHSPLHF.

Only one count was recorded for this clonotype. A read error may account for a junction end that differs from germline. The chain employs TRBV5-1 and TRBJ1-1; no firm D call. The CDR3 length is 14 residues. CDR1 and CDR2 from the germline V gene are SGHRS and YFSETQ. The CDR3 is CANSLQYMNTEAFF. CDR3 in DNA: TGCGCCAACAGCCTCCAGTACATGAACACCGAAGCTTTCTTT. Variable domain in full (rest from reference TRBV5-1 and TRBJ1-1): KAGVTQTPRYLIKTRGQQVTLSCSPISGHRSVSWYQQTPGQGLQFLFEYFSETQRNKGNFPGRFSGRQFSNSRSEMNVSTLELGDSALYLCANSLQYMNTEAFFGQGTRLTVV.

This clonotype was seen a handful of times. V is TRBV5-4 and J is TRBJ2-3; the D call may be TRBD1 or TRBD2 (5 bases each). There are 13 residues in the CDR3. Trimming took off 3 bases at V and 6 bases at J, with 11 bases between the two ends. Germline-derived CDR1 and CDR2 are SGHNT and YYREEE (reference sequence). CDR3 sequence reads: CASSSGWGDTQYF. The CDR3 nucleotides are TGTGCCAGCAGCTCTGGGTGGGGGGATACGCAGTATTTT.

This clonotype was seen many times. The CDR3 reads CASSFSYEQYF. The DNA for the CDR3 is TGTGCCAGCAGCTTTTCCTACGAGCAGTACTTC. This chain links TRBV7-2 with TRBJ2-7, with D unresolved. This CDR3 spans 11 amino acids. The germline V gene encodes CDR1 SGHTA and CDR2 FQGNSA. V lost 3 bases to trimming and J lost 1 base, with 1 base between them.

At least ten counts were recorded for this clonotype. As DNA, the CDR3 is TGTGCCAGCAGTTTATGGGGGGACAGGGGGACCTATGGCTACACCTTC. Translation gives CASSLWGDRGTYGYTF. The J gene is TRBJ1-2, the V gene TRBV12-3 or TRBV12-4; TRBD1 aligns across 11 bases. The V and J ends lost 2 bases and 4 bases, in that order; junction bases with no gene match: 6. The CDR3 consists of 16 residues.

This clonotype was counted ten times or more. This sequence joins TRBV12-3 or TRBV12-4 and TRBJ2-1; 7 nucleotides agree with TRBD1. The trim removed 1 base at V and 4 bases at J, leaving 4 bases unmatched. CDR3 length: 15 amino acids. In DNA, the CDR3 is TGTGCCAGCAGTTTAGAAGGGGGCGGATACAATGAGCAGTTCTTC. Its translation: CASSLEGGGYNEQFF.

There are many counts of this clonotype. The genes are TRBV7-9 and TRBJ2-2; TRBD2 is a possible D gene (6 bases). V lost 10 bases and J 0 bases, leaving 15 bases between the germline ends. This CDR3 region has 15 residues. Germline assignment: CDR1 SEHNR and CDR2 FQNEAQ (reference sequence). The DNA of the CDR3 is TGTGCCACCTATCAGGAGGGATCGAACACCGGGGAGCTGTTTTTT. This codes for CATYQEGSNTGELFF.

Concerning this clonotype itself: This could be a read error, since a much larger clone is one nucleotide away. The rearrangement links TRBV14 to TRBJ2-7, with no clear D. Germline values: CDR1 SGHDN, CDR2 FVKESK. CDR3 length: 13 amino acids. For the CDR3, the DNA is TGTGCCAGCAGTCTCAAGCGCCTTTACGAGCAGCACTTC. This gives the protein CASSLKRLYEQHF. Looking up the rest from reference TRBV14 and TRBJ2-7 gives the full variable domain: EAGVTQFPSHSVIEKGQTVTLRCDPISGHDNLYWYRRVMGKEIKFLLHFVKESKQDESGMPNNRFLAERTGGTYSTLKVQPAELEDSGVYFCASSLKRLYEQHFGPGTRLTVT.

This clonotype was picked up many times. J is TRBJ2-1 and V is TRBV5-4, with 7 bases lining up with TRBD2. The V segment lost 4 bases and the J segment 16 bases; nucleotides outside the gene matches: 17. Germline V CDR1 and CDR2: SGHNT, YYREEE (reference sequence). The CDR3 has 14 residues. Written as DNA, the CDR3 is TGTGCCAGCAGCCATGGTACTAGCGCGAGAGAGTCTTTCTTC. This sequence encodes CASSHGTSARESFF.

The sample holds many counts of this clonotype. This sequence joins TRBV20-1 and TRBJ1-5; the D gene is possibly TRBD1 (5 bases). Trimming stripped 3 bases from V and 7 bases from J, with 22 bases between. The CDR3 extends over 16 amino acids. Germline CDR1 and CDR2: DFQATT and SNEGSKA (reference sequence). As DNA, the CDR3 is TGCAGTGCTAGTTTGTCCTCAGGGATGATAAGGCAGCCCCAGCATTTT. Its protein product is CSASLSSGMIRQPQHF.

This clonotype has at least ten counts. The rearrangement uses TRBV6-2 or TRBV6-3 and TRBJ2-7; D is unclear. The CDR3 is 14 residues long. Trimming took 0 bases from V and 2 from J, leaving 8 bases between them. Per the germline V gene, CDR1 is MNHEY and CDR2 is SVGEGT. The CDR3 region has the DNA TGTGCCAGCAGTTACTCGGACGGACCCTACGAGCAGTACTTC. Protein sequence: CASSYSDGPYEQYF.

This clonotype appeared many times. The chain joins TRBV28 to TRBJ1-5; D uncertain. Germline-derived CDR1 and CDR2 are MDHEN and SYDVKM. The V gene lost 1 base and the J gene lost 7 bases, with 5 bases spanning the gap. CDR3 length: 12 amino acids. CDR3 DNA: TGTGCCAGCAGTTTATCCAGACAGCCCCAGCATTTT. This encodes CASSLSRQPQHF.

The table lists this clonotype with many counts. The chain employs TRBV5-1 and TRBJ2-2; D is ambiguous. The CDR3 covers 15 residues. Germline V gene lookup returns CDR1 SGHRS and CDR2 YFSETQ. Trimming pared 4 bases from V and 5 bases from J, leaving 15 bases between. CDR3: CASSPTMAETGELFF. The CDR3, as DNA: TGCGCCAGCAGCCCAACTATGGCCGAGACCGGGGAGCTGTTTTTT.

This clonotype has ten or more counts. V usage is TRBV10-2 and J usage is TRBJ1-2, with D possibly TRBD1 on 6 matching bases. Germline assignment: CDR1 WSHSY and CDR2 SAAADI. The CDR3 totals 18 residues. Trimming cost V 2 bases and J 4 bases, with 23 bases left between them. The DNA for the CDR3 is TGCGCCAGCAGTGAGAGAAGCGTGCTTGCGGACAGAGCCTATGGCTACACCTTC. This codes for CASSERSVLADRAYGYTF.

This clonotype was recorded at least ten times. V usage is TRBV7-9 and J usage is TRBJ2-2, with unresolved D. From germline, CDR1 is SEHNR and CDR2 FQNEAQ (reference sequence). Trimming took 4 bases from V and 1 from J, leaving 10 bases between them. There are 15 residues in the CDR3. The DNA for the CDR3 is TGTGCCAGCAGCTACACAGAGCTGAACACCGGGGAGCTGTTTTTT. Its translation is CASSYTELNTGELFF.